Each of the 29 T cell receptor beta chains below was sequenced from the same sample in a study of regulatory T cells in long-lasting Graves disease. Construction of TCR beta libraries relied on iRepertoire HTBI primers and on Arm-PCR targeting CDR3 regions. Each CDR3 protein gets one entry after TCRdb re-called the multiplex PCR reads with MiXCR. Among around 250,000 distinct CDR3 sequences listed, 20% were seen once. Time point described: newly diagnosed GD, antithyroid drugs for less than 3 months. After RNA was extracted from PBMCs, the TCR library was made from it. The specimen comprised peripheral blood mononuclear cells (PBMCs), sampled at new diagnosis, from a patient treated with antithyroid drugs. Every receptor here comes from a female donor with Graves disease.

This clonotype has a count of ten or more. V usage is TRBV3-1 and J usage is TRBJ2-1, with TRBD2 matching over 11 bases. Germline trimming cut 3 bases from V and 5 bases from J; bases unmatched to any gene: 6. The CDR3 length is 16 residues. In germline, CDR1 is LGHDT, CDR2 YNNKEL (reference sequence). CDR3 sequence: CASSQTGLAVDNEQFF. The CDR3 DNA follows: TGTGCCAGCAGCCAGACGGGACTAGCGGTAGACAATGAGCAGTTCTTC.

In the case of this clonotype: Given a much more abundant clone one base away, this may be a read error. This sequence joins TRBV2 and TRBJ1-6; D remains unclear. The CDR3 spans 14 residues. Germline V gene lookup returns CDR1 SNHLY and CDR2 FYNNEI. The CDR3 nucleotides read TGTGCCAGCGGTGACCCCAACAGAAATTCACCCCTCCACTTT. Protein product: CASGDPNRNSPLHF. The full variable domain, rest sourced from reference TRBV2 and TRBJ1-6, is EPEVTQTPSHQVTQMGQEVILRCVPISNHLYFYWYRQILGQKVEFLVSFYNNEISEKSEIFDDQFSVERPDGSNFTLKIRSTKLEDSAMYFCASGDPNRNSPLHFGNGTRLTVT.

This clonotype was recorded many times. This chain's CDR3 is CASTLWGDQPQHF. In DNA, the CDR3 is TGTGCCAGCACCCTTTGGGGCGATCAGCCCCAGCATTTT. The chain employs TRBV7-2 and TRBJ1-5; tentative D call: TRBD1 (5 bases). This CDR3 is built from 13 residues. Germline loops: CDR1 SGHTA, CDR2 FQGNSA. V was cut by 7 bases and J by 5 bases, with 12 bases left in between. Looking up the rest from reference TRBV7-2 and TRBJ1-5 gives the full variable domain: GAGVSQSPSNKVTEKGKDVELRCDPISGHTALYWYRQSLGQGLEFLIYFQGNSAPDKSGLPSDRFSAERTGGSVSTLTIQRTQQEDSAVYLCASTLWGDQPQHFGDGTRLSIL.

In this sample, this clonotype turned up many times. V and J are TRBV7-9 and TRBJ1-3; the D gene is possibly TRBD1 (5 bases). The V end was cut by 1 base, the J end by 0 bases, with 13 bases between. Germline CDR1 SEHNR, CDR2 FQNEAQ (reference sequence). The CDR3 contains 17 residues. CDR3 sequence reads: CASSLVRRQSSGNTIYF. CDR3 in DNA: TGTGCCAGCAGCTTAGTGCGACGACAGAGCTCTGGAAACACCATATATTTT.

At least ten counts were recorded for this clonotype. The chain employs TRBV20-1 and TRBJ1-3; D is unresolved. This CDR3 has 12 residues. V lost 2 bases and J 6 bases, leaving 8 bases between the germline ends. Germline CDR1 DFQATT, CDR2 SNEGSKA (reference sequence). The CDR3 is CSARSLENTIYF. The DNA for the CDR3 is TGCAGTGCTAGATCCCTTGAAAACACCATATATTTT.

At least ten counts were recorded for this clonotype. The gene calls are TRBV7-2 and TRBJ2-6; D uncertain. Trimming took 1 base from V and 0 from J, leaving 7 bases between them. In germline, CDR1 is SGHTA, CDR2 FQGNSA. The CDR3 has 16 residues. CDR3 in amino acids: CASSLDPPSGANVLTF. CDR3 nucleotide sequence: TGTGCCAGCAGCTTAGATCCTCCCTCTGGGGCCAACGTCCTGACTTTC.

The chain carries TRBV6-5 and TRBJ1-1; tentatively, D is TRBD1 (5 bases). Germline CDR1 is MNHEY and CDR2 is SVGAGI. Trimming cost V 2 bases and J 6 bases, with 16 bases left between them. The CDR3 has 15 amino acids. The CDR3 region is CASSYGGDGSSEAFF. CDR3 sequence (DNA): TGTGCCAGCAGTTACGGGGGGGATGGGTCTTCTGAAGCTTTCTTT.

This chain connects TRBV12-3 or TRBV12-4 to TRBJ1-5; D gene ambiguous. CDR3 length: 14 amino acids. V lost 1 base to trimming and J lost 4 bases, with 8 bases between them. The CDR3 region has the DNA TGTGCCAGCAGTTTAGGGGTCTTAAATCAGCCCCAGCATTTT. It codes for CASSLGVLNQPQHF.

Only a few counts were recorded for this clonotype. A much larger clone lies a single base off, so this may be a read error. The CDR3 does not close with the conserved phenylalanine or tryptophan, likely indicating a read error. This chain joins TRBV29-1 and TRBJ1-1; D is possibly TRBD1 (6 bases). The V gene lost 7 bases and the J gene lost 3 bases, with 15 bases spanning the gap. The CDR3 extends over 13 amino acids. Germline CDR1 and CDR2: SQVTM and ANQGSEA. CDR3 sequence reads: CSGNRAVDTEAFL. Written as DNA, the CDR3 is TGCAGCGGGAACAGGGCGGTGGACACTGAAGCTTTCCTT.

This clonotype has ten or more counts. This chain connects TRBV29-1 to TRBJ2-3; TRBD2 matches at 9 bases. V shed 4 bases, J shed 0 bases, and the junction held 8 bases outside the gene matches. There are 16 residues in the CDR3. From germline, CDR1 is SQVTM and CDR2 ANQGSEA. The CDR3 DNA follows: TGCAGCGTTGGGGGTGGTGCGGGGGGGAGCACAGATACGCAGTATTTT. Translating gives CSVGGGAGGSTDTQYF.

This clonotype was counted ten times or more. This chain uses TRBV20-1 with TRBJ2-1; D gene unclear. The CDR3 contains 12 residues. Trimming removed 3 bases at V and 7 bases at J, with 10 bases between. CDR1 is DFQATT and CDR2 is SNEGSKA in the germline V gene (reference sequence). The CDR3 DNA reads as TGCAGTGCTAGTGAGCTTAGGAATGAGCAGTTCTTC. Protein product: CSASELRNEQFF.

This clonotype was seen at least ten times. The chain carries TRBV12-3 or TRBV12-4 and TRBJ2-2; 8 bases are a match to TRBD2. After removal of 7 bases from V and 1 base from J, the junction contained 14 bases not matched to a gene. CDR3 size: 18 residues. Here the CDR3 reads CASTSRGGRGMNTGELFF. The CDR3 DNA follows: TGTGCCAGCACTTCACGCGGGGGGAGAGGTATGAACACCGGGGAGCTGTTTTTT.

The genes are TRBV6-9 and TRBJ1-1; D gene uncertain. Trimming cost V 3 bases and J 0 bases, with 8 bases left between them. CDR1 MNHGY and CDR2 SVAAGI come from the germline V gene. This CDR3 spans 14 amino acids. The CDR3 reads CASSYTAMNTEAFF. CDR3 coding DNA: TGTGCCAGCAGTTACACAGCCATGAACACTGAAGCTTTCTTT.

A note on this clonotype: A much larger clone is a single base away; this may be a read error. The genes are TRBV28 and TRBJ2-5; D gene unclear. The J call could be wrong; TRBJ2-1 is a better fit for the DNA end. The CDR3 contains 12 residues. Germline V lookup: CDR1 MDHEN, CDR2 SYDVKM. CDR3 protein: CASSILRYEQFF. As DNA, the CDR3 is TGTGCCAGCAGCATCCTACGATACGAGCAGTTCTTC.

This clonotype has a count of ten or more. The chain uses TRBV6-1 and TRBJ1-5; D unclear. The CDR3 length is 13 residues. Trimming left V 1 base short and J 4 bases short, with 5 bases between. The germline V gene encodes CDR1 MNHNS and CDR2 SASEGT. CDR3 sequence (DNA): TGTGCCAGCAGTGAAGAGATAAATCAGCCCCAGCATTTT. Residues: CASSEEINQPQHF.

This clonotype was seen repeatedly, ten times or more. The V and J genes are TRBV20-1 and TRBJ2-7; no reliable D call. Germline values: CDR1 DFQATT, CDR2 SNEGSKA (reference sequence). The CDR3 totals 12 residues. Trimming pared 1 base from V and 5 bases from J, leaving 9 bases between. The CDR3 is CSARVQFNEQYF. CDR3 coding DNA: TGCAGTGCTAGAGTGCAGTTCAACGAGCAGTACTTC.

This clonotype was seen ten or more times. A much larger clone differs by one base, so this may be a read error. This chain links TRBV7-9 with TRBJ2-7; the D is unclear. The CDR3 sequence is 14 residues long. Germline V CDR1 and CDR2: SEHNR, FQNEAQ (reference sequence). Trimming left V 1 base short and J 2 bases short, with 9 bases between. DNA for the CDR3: TGTGCCAGCAGCTTAGATCCGAGCCCCTACGAGCAGTACTTC. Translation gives CASSLDPSPYEQYF.

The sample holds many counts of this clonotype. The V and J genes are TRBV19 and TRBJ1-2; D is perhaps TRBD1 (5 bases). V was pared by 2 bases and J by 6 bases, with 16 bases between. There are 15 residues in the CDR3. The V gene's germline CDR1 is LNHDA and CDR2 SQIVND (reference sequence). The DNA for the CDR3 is TGTGCCAGTAGTATATTGACAGACGGACTACATGGCTACACCTTC. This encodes CASSILTDGLHGYTF.

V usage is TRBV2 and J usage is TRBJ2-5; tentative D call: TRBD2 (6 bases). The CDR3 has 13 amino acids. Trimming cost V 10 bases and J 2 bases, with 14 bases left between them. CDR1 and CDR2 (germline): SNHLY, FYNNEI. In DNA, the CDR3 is TGTGCCACCCCGGACCGGGGGCAAGAGACCCAGTACTTC. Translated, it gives CATPDRGQETQYF.

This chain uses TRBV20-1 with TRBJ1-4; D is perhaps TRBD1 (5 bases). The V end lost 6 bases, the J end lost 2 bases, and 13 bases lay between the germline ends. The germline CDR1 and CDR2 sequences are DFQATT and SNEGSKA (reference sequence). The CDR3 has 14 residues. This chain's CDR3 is CSASAGTTNEKLFF. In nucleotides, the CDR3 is TGCAGTGCATCCGCCGGGACGACTAATGAAAAACTGTTTTTT.

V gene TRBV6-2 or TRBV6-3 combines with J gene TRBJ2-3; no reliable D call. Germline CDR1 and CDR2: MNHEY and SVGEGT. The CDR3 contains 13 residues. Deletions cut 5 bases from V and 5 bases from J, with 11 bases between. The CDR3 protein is CASSESGKDTQYF. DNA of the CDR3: TGTGCCAGCAGTGAGTCGGGTAAAGATACGCAGTATTTT.

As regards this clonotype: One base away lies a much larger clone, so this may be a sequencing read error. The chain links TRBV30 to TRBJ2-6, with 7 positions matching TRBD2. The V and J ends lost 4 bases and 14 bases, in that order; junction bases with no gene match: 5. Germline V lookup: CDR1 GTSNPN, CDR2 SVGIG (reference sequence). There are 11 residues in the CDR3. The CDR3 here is CAWTWGGFLTF. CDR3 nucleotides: TGTGCCTGGACTTGGGGGGGGTTCCTGACTTTC.

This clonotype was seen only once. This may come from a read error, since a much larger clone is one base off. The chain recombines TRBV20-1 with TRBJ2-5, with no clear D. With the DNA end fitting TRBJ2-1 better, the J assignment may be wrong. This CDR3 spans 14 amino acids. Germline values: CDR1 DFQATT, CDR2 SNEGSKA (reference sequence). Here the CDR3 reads CNARDGSSGYEQFF. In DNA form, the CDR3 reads TGCAATGCTAGAGACGGGTCTAGTGGATATGAGCAGTTCTTC.

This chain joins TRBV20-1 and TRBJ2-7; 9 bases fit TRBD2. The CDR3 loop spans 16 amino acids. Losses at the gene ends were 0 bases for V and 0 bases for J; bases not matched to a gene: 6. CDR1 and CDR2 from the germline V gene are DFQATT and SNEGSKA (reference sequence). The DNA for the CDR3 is TGCAGTGCTAGAGATCTGAGTAGCGGGGGCTCCTACGAGCAGTACTTC. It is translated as CSARDLSSGGSYEQYF.

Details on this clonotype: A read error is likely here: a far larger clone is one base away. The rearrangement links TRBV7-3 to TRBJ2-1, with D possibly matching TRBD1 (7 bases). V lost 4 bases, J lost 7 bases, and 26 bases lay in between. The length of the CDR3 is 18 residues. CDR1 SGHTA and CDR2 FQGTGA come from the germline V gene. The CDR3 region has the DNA TGTGCCAGCAGCTCCCCCCACGGGCAGGGGGGCACCGGGAATGAGCAGTTCTTC. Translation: CASSSPHGQGGTGNEQFF.

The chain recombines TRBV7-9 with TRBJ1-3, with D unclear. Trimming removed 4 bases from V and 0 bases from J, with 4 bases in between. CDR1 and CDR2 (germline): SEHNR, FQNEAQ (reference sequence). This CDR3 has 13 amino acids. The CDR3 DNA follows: TGTGCCAGCAGCTGGTTCTCTGGAAACACCATATATTTT. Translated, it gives CASSWFSGNTIYF. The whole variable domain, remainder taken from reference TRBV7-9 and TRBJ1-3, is DTGVSQNPRHKITKRGQNVTFRCDPISEHNRLYWYRQTLGQGPEFLTYFQNEAQLEKSRLLSDRFSAERPKGSFSTLEIQRTEQGDSAMYLCASSWFSGNTIYFGEGSWLTVV.

CDR3 sequence: CSARDSVGEPYNEQFF. In nucleotides, the CDR3 is TGCAGTGCTAGAGATTCCGTTGGGGAGCCCTACAATGAGCAGTTCTTC. The chain combines TRBV20-1 with TRBJ2-1; perhaps TRBD2 as D (5 bases). The CDR3 loop spans 16 amino acids. V dropped 0 bases and J dropped 2 bases, with 14 bases sitting between them. The V gene's germline CDR1 is DFQATT and CDR2 SNEGSKA (reference sequence).

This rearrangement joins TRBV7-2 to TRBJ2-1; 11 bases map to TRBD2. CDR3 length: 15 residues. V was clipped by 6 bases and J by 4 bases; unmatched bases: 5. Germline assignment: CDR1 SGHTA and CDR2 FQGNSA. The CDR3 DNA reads TGTGCCAGCAGAACTAGCGGGAGAGCATACAATGAGCAGTTCTTC. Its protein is CASRTSGRAYNEQFF.

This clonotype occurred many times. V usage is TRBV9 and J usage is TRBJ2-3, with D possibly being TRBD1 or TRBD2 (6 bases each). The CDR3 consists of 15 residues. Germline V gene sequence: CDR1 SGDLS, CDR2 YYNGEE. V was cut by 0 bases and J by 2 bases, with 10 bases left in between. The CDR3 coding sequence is TGTGCCAGCAGCGTAGGGGGGGCCCACACAGATACGCAGTATTTT. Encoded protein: CASSVGGAHTDTQYF.